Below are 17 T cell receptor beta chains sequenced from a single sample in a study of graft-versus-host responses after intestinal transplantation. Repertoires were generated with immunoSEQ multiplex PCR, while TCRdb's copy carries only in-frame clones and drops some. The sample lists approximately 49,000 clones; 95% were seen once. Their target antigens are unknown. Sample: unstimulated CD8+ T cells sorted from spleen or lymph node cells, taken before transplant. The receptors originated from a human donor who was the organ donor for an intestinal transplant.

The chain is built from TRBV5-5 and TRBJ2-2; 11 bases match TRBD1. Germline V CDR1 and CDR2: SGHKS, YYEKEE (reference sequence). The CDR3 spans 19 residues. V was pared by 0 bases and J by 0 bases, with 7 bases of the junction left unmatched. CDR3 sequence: CASSLVWPGQGANTGELFF. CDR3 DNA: TGTGCCAGCAGCTTGGTTTGGCCGGGACAGGGGGCGAACACCGGGGAGCTGTTTTTT.

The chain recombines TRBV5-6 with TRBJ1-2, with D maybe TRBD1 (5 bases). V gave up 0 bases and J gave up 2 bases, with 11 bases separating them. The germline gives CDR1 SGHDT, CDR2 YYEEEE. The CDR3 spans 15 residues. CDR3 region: CASSLGGAENYGYTF. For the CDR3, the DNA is TGTGCCAGCAGCTTGGGTGGGGCAGAGAACTATGGCTACACCTTC.

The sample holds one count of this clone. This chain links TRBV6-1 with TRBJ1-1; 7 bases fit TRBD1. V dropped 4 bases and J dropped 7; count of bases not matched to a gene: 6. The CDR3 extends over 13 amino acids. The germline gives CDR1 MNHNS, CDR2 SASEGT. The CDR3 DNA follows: TGTGCCAGCAGTGGGGACAGCTTGATTGAAGCTTTCTTT. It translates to CASSGDSLIEAFF.

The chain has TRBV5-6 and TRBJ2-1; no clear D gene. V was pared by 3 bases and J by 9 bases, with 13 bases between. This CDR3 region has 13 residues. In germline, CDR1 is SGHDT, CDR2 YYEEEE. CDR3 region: CASSWGPPFEQFF. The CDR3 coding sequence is TGTGCCAGCAGCTGGGGTCCCCCATTTGAGCAGTTCTTC.

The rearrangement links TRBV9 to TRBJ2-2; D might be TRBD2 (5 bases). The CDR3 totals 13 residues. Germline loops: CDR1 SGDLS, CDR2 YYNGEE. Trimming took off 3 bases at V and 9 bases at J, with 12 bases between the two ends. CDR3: CASSAGGRWELFF. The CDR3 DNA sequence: TGTGCCAGCAGCGCCGGCGGGCGTTGGGAGCTGTTTTTT.

The CDR3 bases are TGTGCCAGCAGTGACTTGCGGGGGGACACAGATACGCAGTATTTT. As protein: CASSDLRGDTDTQYF. The V and J genes are TRBV6-4 and TRBJ2-3; 8 bases align to TRBD2. Germline trimming cut 1 base from V and 2 bases from J; bases unmatched to any gene: 2. CDR3 size: 15 residues. Germline CDR1 is MRHNA and CDR2 is SNTAGT.

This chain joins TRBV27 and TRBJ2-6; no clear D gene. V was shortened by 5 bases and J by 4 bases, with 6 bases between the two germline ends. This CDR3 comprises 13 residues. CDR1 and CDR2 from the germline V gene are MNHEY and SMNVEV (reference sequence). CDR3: CASSPSGANVLTF. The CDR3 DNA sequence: TGTGCCAGCAGTCCCTCGGGGGCCAACGTCCTGACTTTC. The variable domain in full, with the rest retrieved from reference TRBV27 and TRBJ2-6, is EAQVTQNPRYLITVTGKKLTVTCSQNMNHEYMSWYRQDPGLGLRQIYYSMNVEVTDKGDVPEGYKVSRKEKRNFPLILESPSPNQTSLYFCASSPSGANVLTFGAGSRLTVL.

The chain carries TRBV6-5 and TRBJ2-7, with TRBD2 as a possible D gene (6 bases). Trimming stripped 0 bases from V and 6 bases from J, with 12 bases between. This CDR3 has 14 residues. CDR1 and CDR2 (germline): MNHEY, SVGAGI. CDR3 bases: TGTGCCAGCAGTTACTCGGCGGGGTTGGGCGAGCAGTACTTC. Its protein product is CASSYSAGLGEQYF.

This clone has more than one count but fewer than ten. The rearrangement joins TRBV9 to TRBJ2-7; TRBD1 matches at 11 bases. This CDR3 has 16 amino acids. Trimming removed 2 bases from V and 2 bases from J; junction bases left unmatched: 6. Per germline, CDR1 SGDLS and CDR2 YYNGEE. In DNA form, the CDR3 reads TGTGCCAGCAGCGTGTCCCCGGGACAGGGGGCCTACGAGCAGTACTTC. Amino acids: CASSVSPGQGAYEQYF.

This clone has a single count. The CDR3 region is CASISWGNYGYTF. CDR3 coding DNA: TGTGCCTCAATCTCGTGGGGAAACTATGGCTACACCTTC. The chain links TRBV28 to TRBJ1-2, with no clear D. The CDR3 runs to 13 residues. V was shortened by 11 bases and J by 2 bases, with 15 bases between the two germline ends. Germline V gene sequence: CDR1 MDHEN, CDR2 SYDVKM.

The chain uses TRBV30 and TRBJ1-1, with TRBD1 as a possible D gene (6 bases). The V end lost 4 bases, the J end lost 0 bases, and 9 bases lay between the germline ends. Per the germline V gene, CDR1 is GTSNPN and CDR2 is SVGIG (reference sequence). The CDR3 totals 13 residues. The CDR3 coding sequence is TGTGCCTGGACACAGGGCATGAACACTGAAGCTTTCTTT. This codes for CAWTQGMNTEAFF.

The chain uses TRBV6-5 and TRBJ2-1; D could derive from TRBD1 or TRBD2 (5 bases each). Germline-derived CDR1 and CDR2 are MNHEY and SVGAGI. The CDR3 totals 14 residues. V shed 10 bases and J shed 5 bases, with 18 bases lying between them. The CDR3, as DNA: TGTGCCACCCGAACCGGGACGGAGAACAATGAGCAGTTCTTC. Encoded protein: CATRTGTENNEQFF.

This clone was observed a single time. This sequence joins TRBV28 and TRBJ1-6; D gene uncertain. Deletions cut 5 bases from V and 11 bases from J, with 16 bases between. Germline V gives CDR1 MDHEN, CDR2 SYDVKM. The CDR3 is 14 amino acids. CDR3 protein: CASSPLTDGPPLHF. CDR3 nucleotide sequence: TGTGCCAGCAGTCCACTTACGGACGGGCCACCCCTCCACTTT.

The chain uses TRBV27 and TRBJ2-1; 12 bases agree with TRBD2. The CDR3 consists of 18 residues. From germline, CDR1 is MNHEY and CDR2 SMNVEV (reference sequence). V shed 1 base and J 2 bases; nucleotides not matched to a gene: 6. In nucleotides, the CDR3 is TGTGCCAGCAGTTTATTATCGGCTAGCGGGGGGGCCTACAATGAGCAGTTCTTC. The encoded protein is CASSLLSASGGAYNEQFF.

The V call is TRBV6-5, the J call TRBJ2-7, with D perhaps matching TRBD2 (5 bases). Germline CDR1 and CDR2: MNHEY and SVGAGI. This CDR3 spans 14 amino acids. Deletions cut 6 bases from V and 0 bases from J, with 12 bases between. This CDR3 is CASSQSGVSYEQYF. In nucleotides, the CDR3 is TGTGCCAGCAGCCAAAGCGGAGTCTCCTACGAGCAGTACTTC.

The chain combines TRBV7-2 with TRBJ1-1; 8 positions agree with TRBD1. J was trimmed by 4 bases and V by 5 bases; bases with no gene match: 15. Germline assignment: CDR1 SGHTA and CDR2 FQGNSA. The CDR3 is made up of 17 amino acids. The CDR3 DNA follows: TGTGCCAGCAGCCGGCCATGGACAGGGATAGTCTTCACTGAAGCTTTCTTT. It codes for CASSRPWTGIVFTEAFF.

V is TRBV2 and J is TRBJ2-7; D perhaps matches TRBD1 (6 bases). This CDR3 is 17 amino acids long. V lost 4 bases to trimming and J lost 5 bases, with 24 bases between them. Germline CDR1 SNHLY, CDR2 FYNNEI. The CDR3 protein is CASSAYLGAVYENEQYF. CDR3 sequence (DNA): TGTGCCAGCAGTGCATATCTGGGGGCCGTGTACGAGAACGAGCAGTACTTC.